The 27 T cell receptor beta chains listed next were all sequenced from one sample in a study of cytomegalovirus exposure and HLA in healthy donors. Amplification used 60 Vbeta primers and 13 Jbeta primers. This table comes from immunoSEQ multiplex PCR, and its TCRdb copy is limited to in-frame clones, with some not included. The profile shows about 130,000 clones, around 83% of them singletons. The specimen was PBMCs. These receptors came from a girl under 10 years old in good health and CMV-seronegative.

The chain recombines TRBV28 with TRBJ1-4; D remains ambiguous. Trimming took off 3 bases at V and 7 bases at J, with 18 bases between the two ends. The germline CDR1 and CDR2 sequences are MDHEN and SYDVKM. The CDR3 is 16 residues long. The chain's CDR3 is CASSFIGEAGGEKLFF. The CDR3 nucleotides are TGTGCCAGCAGTTTTATCGGTGAAGCGGGTGGTGAAAAACTGTTTTTT.

The rearrangement joins TRBV13 to TRBJ2-7; 16 bases fit TRBD2. The germline gives CDR1 PRHDT, CDR2 FYEKMQ (reference sequence). The CDR3 is made up of 16 amino acids. V was pared by 5 bases and J by 3 bases, with 4 bases of the junction left unmatched. The CDR3 DNA reads TGTGCCAGCAGCCCGGGACTAGCGGGAGGGTACTACGAGCAGTACTTC. Its protein product is CASSPGLAGGYYEQYF.

This chain links TRBV6-1 with TRBJ2-3; 8 positions match TRBD2. CDR1 and CDR2 from the germline V gene are MNHNS and SASEGT. The CDR3 covers 14 residues. V lost 7 bases, J lost 6 bases, and 9 bases stayed unmatched. CDR3: CASKLAGAPDTQYF. CDR3 sequence (DNA): TGTGCCAGCAAGCTAGCGGGTGCACCGGATACGCAGTATTTT.

Here the CDR3 DNA reads TGTGCCAGCAGCCAGGAAGTTGGCGGGATGAACACCGGGGAGCTGTTTTTT. Translating it yields CASSQEVGGMNTGELFF. The rearrangement uses TRBV4-2 and TRBJ2-2; D is possibly TRBD2 (6 bases). Trimming left V 3 bases short and J 1 base short, with 15 bases between. The CDR3 loop spans 17 amino acids. CDR1 is LGHNA and CDR2 is YNFKEQ in the germline V gene.

This chain joins TRBV6-6 and TRBJ1-1; D is perhaps TRBD1 (5 bases). Trimming removed 6 bases at V and 11 bases at J, with 16 bases between. This CDR3 has 12 residues. CDR1 and CDR2 from the germline V gene are MNHNY and SVGAGI (reference sequence). CDR3 region: CASRSDSRVAFF. The CDR3 DNA reads TGTGCCAGCAGGAGTGACAGTCGGGTCGCTTTCTTT.

The chain carries TRBV30 and TRBJ2-7; 7 bases align to TRBD1. From germline, CDR1 is GTSNPN and CDR2 SVGIG (reference sequence). The ends lost 3 bases at V and 0 bases at J; junction bases unmatched: 5. The CDR3 has 14 amino acids. CDR3 sequence reads: CAWSQRQGSYEQYF. The CDR3 nucleotides are TGTGCCTGGAGCCAACGACAGGGCTCCTACGAGCAGTACTTC.

The chain carries TRBV27 and TRBJ1-2; 8 bases line up with TRBD1. The CDR3 is 13 residues long. CDR1 is MNHEY and CDR2 is SMNVEV in the germline V gene (reference sequence). The J segment lost 6 bases and the V segment lost 6 bases, leaving 6 bases of the junction unmatched. The CDR3 here is CASSPRQGNGYTF. For the CDR3, the DNA is TGTGCCAGCAGCCCGAGACAGGGGAATGGCTACACCTTC.

The CDR3 region is CASSPTFSTRSEQYF. DNA of the CDR3: TGTGCCAGCAGTCCCACCTTCTCGACTAGATCCGAGCAGTACTTC. The chain links TRBV27 to TRBJ2-7; a weak D match, TRBD2 (6 bases). Trimming stripped 5 bases from V and 6 bases from J, with 20 bases between. The CDR3 contains 15 residues. The V gene's germline CDR1 is MNHEY and CDR2 SMNVEV (reference sequence).

V usage is TRBV19 and J usage is TRBJ1-6; TRBD1 agrees at 7 bases. After removal of 4 bases from V and 5 bases from J, the junction contained 20 bases not matched to a gene. There are 20 residues in the CDR3. Germline lookup yields CDR1 LNHDA and CDR2 SQIVND (reference sequence). CDR3 nucleotide sequence: TGTGCCAGTAGTACCACCCCTGGACAGGTACGGTGGGGCGATAATTCACCCCTCCACTTT. Its translation is CASSTTPGQVRWGDNSPLHF.

J is TRBJ2-2 and V is TRBV7-2, with 12 bases that match TRBD2. CDR3 length: 18 residues. Germline CDR1 and CDR2: SGHTA and FQGNSA. J gave up 1 base and V 1 base, and 4 bases lay outside the gene matches. DNA for the CDR3: TGTGCCAGCAGCTTAGGGCTAGCGGGAGGGCGGAACACCGGGGAGCTGTTTTTT. The encoded protein is CASSLGLAGGRNTGELFF.

The rearrangement links TRBV19 to TRBJ1-3; D is unresolved. V was cut by 5 bases and J by 0 bases, with 11 bases left in between. Germline lookup yields CDR1 LNHDA and CDR2 SQIVND (reference sequence). The CDR3 length is 15 residues. The CDR3 loop is CASSLTPVSGNTIYF. The CDR3 DNA reads TGTGCCAGTAGTTTGACACCAGTCTCTGGAAACACCATATATTTT.

V is TRBV14 and J is TRBJ2-5; TRBD1 matches 10 bases. Near its end, the DNA agrees better with TRBJ2-7, so the J call may be wrong. The CDR3 is 15 amino acids. Germline V gene data show CDR1 as SGHDN and CDR2 as FVKESK. This CDR3 reads CASSAAGTGVREQYF. DNA for the CDR3: TGTGCCAGCAGCGCAGCCGGGACAGGGGTTCGCGAGCAGTACTTC.

Turning to this clone: The sample holds other DNA sequences that translate to the same CDR3. V and J are TRBV2 and TRBJ1-1; D may be TRBD1 (5 bases). The CDR3 consists of 14 residues. V lost 3 bases, J lost 1 base, and 9 bases lay in between. Germline V gene lookup returns CDR1 SNHLY and CDR2 FYNNEI. The CDR3 DNA is TGTGCCAGCAGTGATAGGGGAGGGAACACTGAAGCTTTCTTT. Its protein product is CASSDRGGNTEAFF.

The J gene is TRBJ2-3, the V gene TRBV15; 9 bases are a match to TRBD2. This CDR3 is 15 amino acids long. V was clipped by 9 bases and J by 5 bases; unmatched bases: 12. CDR1 LNHNV and CDR2 YYDKDF come from the germline V gene (reference sequence). In DNA form, the CDR3 reads TGTGCCACGGCGGAGGGAGCGGGAGGAGGAGATACGCAGTATTTT. This translates into CATAEGAGGGDTQYF.

V gene TRBV25-1 combines with J gene TRBJ2-4; D is perhaps TRBD2 (5 bases). V shed 4 bases and J shed 7 bases, with 17 bases lying between them. This CDR3 comprises 15 residues. The germline V gene has CDR1 MGHDK and CDR2 SYGVNS. The CDR3 DNA reads as TGTGCCAGCAGTGCACCCGTTGGGAGTGCGAACATTCAGTACTTC. Encoded protein: CASSAPVGSANIQYF.

V gene TRBV28 combines with J gene TRBJ1-1; D is possibly TRBD1 (5 bases). CDR1 and CDR2 (germline): MDHEN, SYDVKM. The CDR3 is 13 amino acids. The V end lost 3 bases, the J end lost 12 bases, and 17 bases lay between the germline ends. This CDR3 is CASSLGSAGMTFF. The DNA for the CDR3 is TGTGCCAGCAGTTTGGGGTCGGCAGGGATGACTTTCTTT.

The J gene is TRBJ1-6, the V gene TRBV5-6; D remains ambiguous. The CDR3 runs 16 residues. The V gene's germline CDR1 is SGHDT and CDR2 YYEEEE. V gave up 0 bases and J gave up 3 bases, with 10 bases separating them. The CDR3 DNA is TGTGCCAGCAGCTTGGGAGGGTTAATCTATAATTCACCCCTCCACTTT. Translation gives CASSLGGLIYNSPLHF.

The J gene is TRBJ1-3, the V gene TRBV30, with 8 bases identical to TRBD1. V shed 2 bases and J 3 bases; nucleotides not matched to a gene: 6. Per the germline V gene, CDR1 is GTSNPN and CDR2 is SVGIG (reference sequence). The CDR3 sequence is 15 residues long. The CDR3 nucleotides are TGTGCCTGGAGTTACAGGGGGGTTGGTGGAAACACCATATATTTT. Its translation is CAWSYRGVGGNTIYF.

V is TRBV7-9 and J is TRBJ2-5, with a weak D call TRBD2 (5 bases). V lost 2 bases to trimming and J lost 7 bases, with 14 bases between them. The length of the CDR3 is 14 residues. CDR1 is SEHNR and CDR2 is FQNEAQ in the germline V gene (reference sequence). In nucleotides, the CDR3 is TGTGCCAGCAGCTTAATGGAGATTGCGGGGACCCAGTACTTC. Translated: CASSLMEIAGTQYF.

The V and J genes are TRBV28 and TRBJ1-1, with unresolved D. The V end lost 3 bases, the J end lost 1 base, and 9 bases lay between the germline ends. This CDR3 has 14 amino acids. CDR1 and CDR2 (germline): MDHEN, SYDVKM. CDR3: CASSFPDKNTEAFF. The CDR3 DNA follows: TGTGCCAGCAGTTTCCCCGACAAGAACACTGAAGCTTTCTTT.

The V and J genes are TRBV2 and TRBJ2-3; 13 bases match TRBD2. The CDR3 contains 15 residues. The V segment lost 7 bases and the J segment 3 bases; nucleotides outside the gene matches: 4. From germline, CDR1 is SNHLY and CDR2 FYNNEI. The CDR3 nucleotides are TGTGCCAGCACGGGACTAGCGGGAAGAACAGATACGCAGTATTTT. Protein: CASTGLAGRTDTQYF.

The chain carries TRBV11-3 and TRBJ2-1; 9 bases match TRBD2. Germline CDR1 and CDR2: SGHNT and YENEEA. With V trimmed by 4 bases and J by 5 bases, 3 bases remained unmatched. The CDR3 runs 14 residues. CDR3 amino acids: CASSSRGGDNEQFF. The CDR3 DNA reads TGTGCCAGCAGCTCGCGGGGGGGGGACAATGAGCAGTTCTTC.

The chain links TRBV4-2 to TRBJ1-4, with 11 bases fitting TRBD1. Germline trimming cut 4 bases from V and 7 bases from J; bases unmatched to any gene: 5. Germline values: CDR1 LGHNA, CDR2 YNFKEQ. This CDR3 contains 15 residues. Here the CDR3 DNA reads TGTGCCAGCAGCCCCCGGGACAGGGGGTTTGAAAAACTGTTTTTT. Translation: CASSPRDRGFEKLFF.

The rearrangement links TRBV4-1 to TRBJ1-2; 11 bases line up with TRBD1. Germline loops: CDR1 MGHRA, CDR2 YSYEKL. V gave up 3 bases and J gave up 4 bases; unmatched junction bases: 13. The CDR3 has 18 amino acids. The chain's CDR3 is CASSHAGDRGSSPYGYTF. The CDR3 coding sequence is TGCGCCAGCAGCCATGCCGGGGACAGGGGGTCTAGCCCCTATGGCTACACCTTC.

This clone was seen only once. The chain couples TRBV28 to TRBJ1-4; no definite D call. The CDR3 consists of 14 residues. CDR1 MDHEN and CDR2 SYDVKM come from the germline V gene. The V end lost 5 bases, the J end lost 6 bases, and 13 bases lay between the germline ends. The CDR3 coding sequence is TGTGCCAGCAGTCCCTCGACTCGGGATGAAAAACTGTTTTTT. This translates into CASSPSTRDEKLFF.

The chain couples TRBV19 to TRBJ2-7; TRBD1 matches 7 bases. There are 16 residues in the CDR3. Germline assignment: CDR1 LNHDA and CDR2 SQIVND (reference sequence). The V segment lost 6 bases and the J segment 1 base; nucleotides outside the gene matches: 12. The CDR3 sequence is CASSAWVGDSSYEQYF. The CDR3 DNA follows: TGTGCCAGTAGCGCCTGGGTGGGGGACAGTTCCTACGAGCAGTACTTC.

V gene TRBV5-6 combines with J gene TRBJ2-7, with 12 bases identical to TRBD2. Germline CDR1 is SGHDT and CDR2 is YYEEEE. The ends lost 4 bases at V and 3 bases at J; junction bases unmatched: 11. The CDR3 spans 17 residues. The DNA of the CDR3 is TGTGCCAGCAGCGGGTCTGGGGGGACTAGCGGGTTCTACGAGCAGTACTTC. It yields the protein CASSGSGGTSGFYEQYF. Full variable domain (remainder filled in from reference TRBV5-6 and TRBJ2-7): DAGVTQSPTHLIKTRGQQVTLRCSPKSGHDTVSWYQQALGQGPQFIFQYYEEEERQRGNFPDRFSGHQFPNYSSELNVNALLLGDSALYLCASSGSGGTSGFYEQYFGPGTRLTVT.